This T cell receptor (beta chain) is from a study of shared clonotypes between healthy human individuals. This clone appeared a single time. Naive CD8 cells comprised CD45RO-negative, CCR7-positively selected cells, excluding terminally differentiated effector memory CD45RA+ cells. Assay used: immunoSEQ multiplex PCR; TCRdb lists only in-frame clones, some missing. The sample holds around 650,000 clones, around 96% seen once. The CDR3 sequence is 18 residues long. CDR1 and CDR2 (germline): SEHNR, FQNEAQ (reference sequence). V shed 3 bases and J shed 0 bases, with 17 bases lying between them. This TCR was sampled from a woman aged 25 to 39 in good health. J is TRBJ1-4 and V is TRBV7-9; tentatively, D is TRBD1 (6 bases). Sequencing was carried out using naive CD8+ T cells sorted from blood. Here the CDR3 DNA reads TGTGCCAGCAGCTTTCGGAGACAGGAAATACCAACTAATGAAAAACTGTTTTTT. As protein: CASSFRRQEIPTNEKLFF.